A selection of T cell receptor beta chains follows, all from one sample in a study of control samples from healthy donors and cancer patients. The assay was immunoSEQ multiplex PCR, and TCRdb's table has in-frame clones only and misses some. The data hold 85,000 to 90,000 clones, with roughly 84% observed a single time. Material: blood. Receptors were obtained from a woman aged 40 to 55 in good health. The CDR3 runs from the conserved cysteine through the conserved F or W. The D gene is left open where the match is weak. Clone size is given for some rows only: seen once, a few or many times, or a class if the clone is expanded.

>.|TRBJ1-5|TRBD1|14|TRBV27
CASSLRQGNQPQHF
TGTGCCAGCAGTTTACGACAGGGTAATCAGCCCCAGCATTTT
>.|TRBJ1-2|TRBD1|15|TRBV6-5
CASSYWDRGLYGYTF
TGTGCCAGCAGTTACTGGGACAGGGGGCTCTATGGCTACACCTTC
>few|TRBJ1-1|.|14|TRBV27
CASSLLGGGTEAFF
TGTGCCAGCAGTTTATTGGGGGGAGGCACTGAAGCTTTCTTT
>.|TRBJ2-7|.|15|TRBV6-5
CASSGAANSLYEQYF
TGTGCCAGCAGCGGTGCGGCAAACAGCCTCTACGAGCAGTACTTC
>.|TRBJ1-2|.|14|TRBV18
CASSPGGQVYGYTF
TGTGCCAGCTCACCCGGGGGGCAGGTCTATGGCTACACCTTC
>.|TRBJ2-3|.|12|TRBV5-8
CASSSLVDTQYF
TGTGCCAGCAGCTCCCTAGTAGATACGCAGTATTTT
>.|TRBJ2-3|.|19|TRBV19
CASSIDHRSARALGVTQYF
TGTGCCAGTAGTATAGATCATCGGTCGGCCAGGGCCTTGGGTGTTACGCAGTATTTT
>.|TRBJ1-1|.|13|TRBV5-6
CASSLGPNTEAFF
TGTGCCAGCAGCTTGGGTCCTAACACTGAAGCTTTCTTT
>.|TRBJ2-5|.|13|TRBV3-1/TRBV3-2
CASSQAGKETQYF
TGTGCCAGCAGCCAAGCTGGGAAAGAGACCCAGTACTTC
>.|TRBJ2-1|.|15|TRBV4-2
CASSQEGTQYNEQFF
TGTGCCAGCAGCCAAGAAGGGACGCAATACAATGAGCAGTTCTTC
>.|TRBJ2-2|.|13|TRBV6-5
CASSFTRGGELFF
TGTGCCAGCAGTTTTACTAGGGGCGGGGAGCTGTTTTTT
>.|TRBJ2-5|TRBD2|19|TRBV6-2/TRBV6-3
CASSYLPGVLAGSEETQYF
TGTGCCAGCAGTTACCTCCCAGGGGTCCTAGCGGGGTCAGAAGAGACCCAGTACTTC
>.|TRBJ1-1|.|17|TRBV20-1
CSASGGSKGGPNTEAFF
TGCAGTGCTAGTGGGGGGAGTAAGGGAGGGCCGAACACTGAAGCTTTCTTT
>.|TRBJ1-1|.|15|TRBV5-4
CASSSDGGGLAEAFF
TGTGCCAGCAGCTCCGATGGTGGGGGTTTGGCTGAAGCTTTCTTT
>.|TRBJ1-2|TRBD1|13|TRBV6-6
CASSGQGNYGYTF
TGTGCCAGCAGCGGACAGGGGAACTATGGCTACACCTTC
>.|TRBJ2-5|.|13|TRBV7-9
CASSWTAQETQYF
TGTGCCAGCAGCTGGACAGCCCAAGAGACCCAGTACTTC
>once|TRBJ2-5|.|13|TRBV19
CASRDVGEETQYF
TGTGCCAGTAGGGACGTGGGGGAGGAGACCCAGTACTTC
>.|TRBJ1-4|.|13|TRBV6-2/TRBV6-3
CASSLVMGEKLFF
TGTGCCAGCAGTTTGGTTATGGGCGAAAAACTGTTTTTT
>.|TRBJ2-1|TRBD2|16|TRBV24-1
CATSDFSGGAYNEQFF
TGTGCCACCAGTGACTTTAGCGGGGGGGCTTACAATGAGCAGTTCTTC
>once|TRBJ2-3|TRBD1|15|TRBV5-5
CASSLGTGGADTQYF
TGTGCCAGCAGCCTAGGGACAGGGGGCGCAGATACGCAGTATTTT
>.|TRBJ2-5|.|11|TRBV6-2/TRBV6-3
CASSYGETQYF
TGTGCCAGCAGTTACGGCGAGACCCAGTACTTC
>.|TRBJ2-1|TRBD2|17|TRBV5-1
CASSLATSGGAYNEQFF
TGCGCCAGCAGCTTGGCCACTAGCGGGGGGGCATACAATGAGCAGTTCTTC
>.|TRBJ2-1|.|13|TRBV2
CASSSENYNEQFF
TGTGCCAGCAGCTCAGAAAACTACAATGAGCAGTTCTTC
>.|TRBJ2-6|TRBD1|17|TRBV19
CASSTFLTGTGANVLTF
TGTGCCAGTAGTACGTTCTTGACAGGGACCGGGGCCAACGTCCTGACTTTC
>.|TRBJ2-2|TRBD2|15|TRBV11-3
CASSDSGGALGELFF
TGTGCCAGCAGCGATAGCGGGGGGGCGCTCGGGGAGCTGTTTTTT
>.|TRBJ1-1|.|12|TRBV5-6
CASSLAGRRAFF
TGTGCCAGCAGCTTGGCGGGGCGCAGGGCTTTCTTT
>.|TRBJ2-7|TRBD1|13|TRBV27
CASSSGTGYEQYF
TGTGCCAGCAGTTCCGGGACAGGGTACGAGCAGTACTTC
>.|TRBJ2-1|TRBD1|15|TRBV6-1
CASSEEGTGGREQFF
TGTGCCAGCAGTGAAGAGGGGACAGGGGGCCGTGAGCAGTTCTTC
>.|TRBJ2-1|.|13|TRBV5-6
CASSSPQGNEQFF
TGTGCCAGCAGCTCACCCCAGGGTAATGAGCAGTTCTTC
>.|TRBJ2-3|.|15|TRBV15
CATSRGPGLADTQYF
TGTGCCACCAGCAGAGGGCCGGGATTAGCAGATACGCAGTATTTT
>once|TRBJ1-1|.|13|TRBV7-2
CASSFSSNTEAFF
TGTGCCAGCAGCTTCTCATCGAACACTGAAGCTTTCTTT
>.|TRBJ1-5|.|16|TRBV5-4
CASLRSADFSNQPQHF
TGTGCCAGCCTAAGGAGCGCCGACTTTAGCAATCAGCCCCAGCATTTT
>once|TRBJ2-1|.|11|TRBV2
CASRNTREQFF
TGTGCCAGCAGAAACACTAGGGAGCAGTTCTTC
>.|TRBJ2-1|TRBD1|14|TRBV18
CASSPRTGGNEQFF
TGTGCCAGCTCACCTCGAACAGGGGGCAATGAGCAGTTCTTC
>.|TRBJ1-2|TRBD1|15|TRBV7-2
CASSSETGGAGGYTF
TGTGCCAGCAGCTCCGAGACAGGGGGCGCGGGTGGCTACACCTTC
>.|TRBJ1-3|.|12|TRBV15
CATRNLEATIYF
TGTGCCACCCGGAACCTCGAGGCCACCATATATTTT
>.|TRBJ1-1|.|12|TRBV10-2
CASSNTNTEAFF
TGCGCCAGCAGTAACACGAACACTGAAGCTTTCTTT
>.|TRBJ1-5|.|15|TRBV15
CATSRDRGVGQPQHF
TGTGCCACCAGCAGAGATCGGGGGGTGGGTCAGCCCCAGCATTTT
>.|TRBJ2-3|TRBD2|15|TRBV3-1/TRBV3-2
CATGGSGGVGDTQYF
TGTGCCACCGGAGGTAGCGGGGGTGTAGGAGATACGCAGTATTTT
>.|TRBJ2-3|TRBD2|16|TRBV7-2
CASSLGERGGRDTQYF
TGTGCCAGCAGCCTGGGGGAGCGGGGGGGCAGGGATACGCAGTATTTT
>once|TRBJ2-5|.|12|TRBV25-1
CASSVGEETQYF
TGTGCCAGCAGTGTGGGTGAGGAGACCCAGTACTTC
>.|TRBJ2-5|TRBD1|13|TRBV28
CASSGQGRETQYF
TGTGCCAGCAGCGGACAGGGGAGAGAGACCCAGTACTTC
>.|TRBJ2-3|.|18|TRBV27
CASRFKSGRGERADTQYF
TGTGCCAGCAGATTCAAATCGGGTAGGGGTGAAAGGGCAGATACGCAGTATTTT
>.|TRBJ1-3|.|17|TRBV5-5
CASSLIYGGVSGNTIYF
TGTGCCAGCAGCTTGATCTATGGGGGCGTCTCTGGAAACACCATATATTTT
>.|TRBJ1-3|.|17|TRBV12-5
CASGLVLERGIGNTIYF
TGTGCTAGTGGTTTGGTACTCGAAAGGGGTATTGGAAACACCATATATTTT
>once|TRBJ2-2|.|16|TRBV4-1
CASSYPGTANTGELFF
TGCGCCAGCAGCTACCCCGGGACGGCGAACACCGGGGAGCTGTTTTTT
>.|TRBJ2-5|.|13|TRBV12-3/TRBV12-4
CASSSPGTQTQYF
TGTGCCAGCAGTTCCCCAGGGACCCAGACCCAGTACTTC